Reported below is one TCR beta chain. Its antigen is still unknown. The record has no base qualities; no much larger clone is one base away. The trial excluded patients who had a history of autoimmune disease or were on systemic immunosuppression. Peripheral blood for TCR sequencing was collected from all dose cohorts at baseline, on cycle 4 day 1, and on cycle 7 day 1. Samples came from an open-label, multicenter, first-in-human phase I dose-escalation trial of ivuxolimab. Adults with locally advanced or metastatic melanoma, renal cell carcinoma, hepatocellular carcinoma or head and neck squamous cell carcinoma were enrolled in the trial. Before TCR sequencing, CD4+ T cells and CD8+ T cells were sorted from peripheral blood as separate populations. Here V drops 4 bases and J drops 4 bases, and the junction holds 11 bases not matched to any gene. The CDR3 measures 16 amino acids from cysteine to phenylalanine. Of all the DNA, just the CDR3 is kept, 48 bases in frame from base 1. CDR1 and CDR2 (MNHNY, SVGAGI) derive from the germline V gene (reference sequence).

The sample comes from a study of OX40 agonist ivuxolimab in advanced cancers. About the study as a whole: Ivuxolimab was a fully human IgG2 agonistic monoclonal antibody targeting the costimulatory receptor OX40 (CD134). Three dose-escalation patients achieved partial responses, one with hepatocellular carcinoma and two with cutaneous melanoma. The paper covers the monotherapy dose-escalation part of the phase I ivuxolimab trial, which included N = 52 patients. Prior anti-PD-1, anti-PD-L1 or anti-CTLA-4 therapy was permitted, and less than 45% of dose-escalation patients had received checkpoint inhibitors. In the dose-escalation cohort, 82.7% of patients were male, and the mean age was roughly 60 years, with a range of roughly 20 to 80. The point of sequencing TCRbeta in the periphery was to test whether ivuxolimab changed TCR sequence diversity and drove clonal T-cell expansion. Of the approximately 50 dose-escalation patients, hepatocellular carcinoma was present in approximately 20, melanoma in around 15, renal cell carcinoma in 9 and head and neck cancer in 9. Intravenous ivuxolimab was administered to patients every 2 weeks at six dose levels: 0.01, 0.1, 0.3, 1.5, 3 and 10 mg/kg.

Genomic DNA was extracted from sorted cells for sequencing of the TCRbeta CDR3 region. TCRbeta CDR3 regions were sequenced using the immunoSEQ Assay. TCRdb re-hosts the immuneACCESS table, in-frame sequences only. Its copies lack some clones; in the studies checked, an unresolved V gene accounts for under half of them, and the cause for the rest is not known. This sample has about 85,000 clones in its table, and approximately 83% of those were observed once. The top ten hold just under 2% of the sample. The paper as a whole reports these results and caveats: Low levels of normalized T-cell clonal expansion were also seen in some patients who did not respond. The antigen specificity of the peripheral T cells that underwent clonal expansion was not determined. After ivuxolimab, CD8+ T cells had more expanded clones than CD4+ T cells on average. At doses of 0.1 to 3.0 mg/kg, clonal expansion of both CD4+ and CD8+ blood T cells was observed from baseline to week 6. Partial responders in the 0.1-3.0 mg/kg groups had among the lowest normalized peripheral clonal expansion, especially among CD8+ T cells.

This chain joins TRBV6-6 to TRBJ1-1; 8 central bases correspond to TRBD1. This TCR came from an adult with an advanced solid tumor such as melanoma, head and neck, liver or kidney cancer. The sample in question was CD4+ or CD8+ T cells sorted from blood, obtained in a trial of the OX40 agonist ivuxolimab. CDR3 reads: CASSFPMTGVGTEAFF. The DNA sequence is given as TGTGCCAGCAGTTTTCCCATGACAGGGGTTGGCACTGAAGCTTTCTTT.